The 11 T cell receptor beta chains below come from one sample, sequenced in a study of blood T cell repertoires in COVID-19. Produced via immunoSEQ multiplex PCR; TCRdb's table is partial and in-frame only. The sample contains about 240,000 clones, 70% to 85% of which appear only once. The sequenced sample consisted of peripheral blood. The receptors originated from an elderly woman with acute or convalescent COVID-19.

The CDR3 DNA is TGTGCCATCAGTGACGAACAGGGAAGGGTAAAGGGCTACACCTTC. It specifies CAISDEQGRVKGYTF. V usage is TRBV10-3 and J usage is TRBJ1-2; possible D gene TRBD1, 6 bases. V lost 3 bases, J lost 8 bases, and 19 bases lay in between. The V gene's germline CDR1 is ENHRY and CDR2 SYGVKD. This CDR3 contains 15 residues.

Remarks on this clone: This specimen includes other DNA sequences encoding the same CDR3. The rearrangement joins TRBV12-3 or TRBV12-4 to TRBJ2-5; perhaps TRBD1 as D (6 bases). The V end lost 5 bases, the J end lost 4 bases, and 8 bases lay between the germline ends. The CDR3 runs to 12 residues. The CDR3 sequence is CASSLRGETQYF. In DNA form, the CDR3 reads TGTGCCAGCAGTCTCAGGGGAGAGACCCAGTACTTC.

The chain has TRBV5-1 and TRBJ2-2, with D perhaps matching TRBD1 (7 bases). This CDR3 is built from 17 residues. Trimming shortened V by 0 bases and J by 1 base, and 13 bases separated the two germline ends. The V gene's germline CDR1 is SGHRS and CDR2 YFSETQ. The CDR3 coding sequence is TGCGCCAGCAGCTTGGGTGGAGGGGGCCGGAACACCGGGGAGCTGTTTTTT. This sequence encodes CASSLGGGGRNTGELFF.

The chain links TRBV11-3 to TRBJ2-3; 7 positions match TRBD1. J lost 8 bases, V lost 5 bases, and 4 bases had no gene match. This CDR3 is 12 amino acids long. Germline CDR1 SGHNT, CDR2 YENEEA. Here the CDR3 DNA reads TGTGCCAGCAGCACGGGACAGACTACGCAGTATTTT. Residues: CASSTGQTTQYF.

This clone has more than one count but fewer than ten. The rearrangement links TRBV2 to TRBJ2-2; D is possibly TRBD1 (6 bases). V was shortened by 7 bases and J by 5 bases, with 17 bases between the two germline ends. The germline gives CDR1 SNHLY, CDR2 FYNNEI. The CDR3 totals 15 residues. CDR3 in DNA: TGTGCCAGCAAGTTCGACAGGTTGATAACCGGGGAGCTGTTTTTT. Its protein is CASKFDRLITGELFF.

This chain connects TRBV6-5 to TRBJ1-6; 7 nucleotides align to TRBD1. The CDR3 totals 16 residues. The V gene's germline CDR1 is MNHEY and CDR2 SVGAGI. V trimming: 0 bases; J trimming: 9 bases; junction bases outside the gene matches: 8. The CDR3 sequence: CASSYSRGLTGSPLHF. The CDR3 region has the DNA TGTGCCAGCAGTTACTCGAGGGGGCTAACTGGTTCACCCCTCCACTTT.

The chain uses TRBV2 and TRBJ1-6, with no clear D. Between the trimmed V and J ends, which lost 7 bases and 0 bases, there was a span of 10 bases. CDR3 size: 15 residues. The V gene's germline CDR1 is SNHLY and CDR2 FYNNEI. The CDR3 nucleotides read TGTGCCAGCACGGGTATGAGCTCCTATAATTCACCCCTCCACTTT. It codes for CASTGMSSYNSPLHF.

The CDR3 DNA reads as TGCAGTGCTAGTTGGACACCCTTCAATCAGCCCCAGCATTTT. This sequence encodes CSASWTPFNQPQHF. V is TRBV20-1 and J is TRBJ1-5; D might be TRBD1 (5 bases). Trimming pared 3 bases from V and 3 bases from J, leaving 12 bases between. Germline lookup yields CDR1 DFQATT and CDR2 SNEGSKA (reference sequence). The CDR3 has 14 amino acids.

To note about this clone: One junction end disagrees with the germline gene, perhaps due to a read error. The CDR3 loop is CASSLAAGGPLF. The CDR3 DNA sequence: TGTGCCAGCAGCTTGGCGGCGGGGGGGCCCCTCTTC. The chain is built from TRBV5-4 and TRBJ2-1; 9 nucleotides line up with TRBD2. The CDR3 length is 12 residues. CDR1 and CDR2 (germline): SGHNT, YYREEE (reference sequence).

The J gene is TRBJ2-7, the V gene TRBV11-2, with TRBD2 as a possible D gene (6 bases). Looked up from germline, CDR1 is SGHAT and CDR2 is FQNNGV. The CDR3 contains 16 residues. Trimming cost V 1 base and J 2 bases, with 15 bases left between them. The CDR3 is CASSLVMGGDPYEQYF. Written as DNA, the CDR3 is TGTGCCAGCAGCTTAGTTATGGGGGGAGATCCCTACGAGCAGTACTTC.

This sequence joins TRBV3-1 (or the pseudogene TRBV3-2) and TRBJ2-1; 11 nucleotides line up with TRBD1. The CDR3 extends over 15 amino acids. The trim removed 5 bases at V and 6 bases at J, leaving 6 bases unmatched. The germline V gene has CDR1 LGHDT and CDR2 YNNKEL (reference sequence). The CDR3 here is CASSFGQGAGNEQFF. DNA of the CDR3: TGTGCCAGCAGCTTTGGACAGGGGGCTGGCAATGAGCAGTTCTTC.